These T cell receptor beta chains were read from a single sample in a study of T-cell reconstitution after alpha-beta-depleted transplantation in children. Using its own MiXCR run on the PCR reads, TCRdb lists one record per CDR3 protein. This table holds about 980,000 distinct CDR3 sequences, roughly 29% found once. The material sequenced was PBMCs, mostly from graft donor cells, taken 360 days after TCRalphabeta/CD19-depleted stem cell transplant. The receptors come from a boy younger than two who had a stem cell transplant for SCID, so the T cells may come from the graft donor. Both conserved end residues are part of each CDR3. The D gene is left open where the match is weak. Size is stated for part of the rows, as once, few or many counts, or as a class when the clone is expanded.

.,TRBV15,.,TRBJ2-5,TGTGCCACCAGCGACTCGTGGGGAGGATTAGTAAAAGAGACCCAGTACTTC,CATSDSWGGLVKETQYF
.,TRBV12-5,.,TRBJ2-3,TGTGCTAGTGGTTTGGTACCTAGGGGCCTGGTTTATCATCTGGATACGCAGTATTTT,CASGLVPRGLVYHLDTQYF
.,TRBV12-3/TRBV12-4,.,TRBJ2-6,TGTGCCAGCAAGACTAGAAGTCTTGGTTCTGGGGCCAACGTCCTGACTTTC,CASKTRSLGSGANVLTF
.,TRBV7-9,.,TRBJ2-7,TGTGCCAGCAGCTTAACAGGGATTCTATCCTACGAGCAGTACTTC,CASSLTGILSYEQYF
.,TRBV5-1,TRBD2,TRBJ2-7,TGCGCCAGCAGCCCTTTAGCGGGTAAAGCCTACGAGCAGTACTTC,CASSPLAGKAYEQYF
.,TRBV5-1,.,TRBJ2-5,TGCGCCAGCAGCTCCCGACAAGAGACCCAGTACTTC,CASSSRQETQYF
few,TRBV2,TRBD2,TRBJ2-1,TGTGCCAGCACCGGACTAGCGGGGCCCTACAATGAGCAGTTCTTC,CASTGLAGPYNEQFF
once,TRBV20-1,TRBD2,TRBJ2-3,TGCAGTGCTGACCGGCGACTAGCGGGAGTACGAGATACGCAGTATTTT,CSADRRLAGVRDTQYF
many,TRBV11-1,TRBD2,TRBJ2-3,TGTGCCAGCAGCTTGTCTAGCGGGGGTCCTAGCACAGATACGCAGTATTTT,CASSLSSGGPSTDTQYF
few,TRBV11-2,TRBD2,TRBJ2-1,TGTGCCAGCAGCTTAGGAATAGGCGGGGGGCCAGGTGGTGAGCAGTTCTTC,CASSLGIGGGPGGEQFF
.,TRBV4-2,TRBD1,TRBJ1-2,TGTGCCAGCAGCCAAGATGGGGACAGGGCTAACTATGGCTACACCTTC,CASSQDGDRANYGYTF
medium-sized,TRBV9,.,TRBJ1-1,TGTGCCAGCAGCGTACGGCTGGGAGTCGTGGCACACACTGAAGCTTTCTTT,CASSVRLGVVAHTEAFF
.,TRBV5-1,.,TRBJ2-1,TGCGCCAGCAGCTTGGATGCAGGGTTGGATGAGCAGTTCTTC,CASSLDAGLDEQFF
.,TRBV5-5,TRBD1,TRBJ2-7,TGTGCCAGCAGCCCCTGGACAGGCGCTTCCTACGAGCAGTACTTC,CASSPWTGASYEQYF
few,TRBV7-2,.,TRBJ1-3,TGTGCCAGCAGCCCGGACGGTGCCTCTGGAAACACCATATATTTT,CASSPDGASGNTIYF
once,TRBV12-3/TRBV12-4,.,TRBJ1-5,TGTGCCAGCAGCCCTCAGGAGCAGCCCCAGCATTTT,CASSPQEQPQHF
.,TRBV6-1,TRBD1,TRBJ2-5,TGTGCCAGCAGTAAACAATCAACAGGGGCCCATTCGTCCCTGAAGACCCAGTACTTC,CASSKQSTGAHSSLKTQYF
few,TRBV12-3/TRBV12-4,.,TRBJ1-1,TGTGCCAGCTGGAGGGGATCGGCTGAAGCTTTCTTT,CASWRGSAEAFF
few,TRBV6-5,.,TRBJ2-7,TGTGCCAGCAGTTACTCGCAGGGCCCCTACGAGCAGTACTTC,CASSYSQGPYEQYF
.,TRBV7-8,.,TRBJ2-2,TGTGCCTCGCGTTCAGGCCCGAACACCGGGGAGCTGTTTTTT,CASRSGPNTGELFF
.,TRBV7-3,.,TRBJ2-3,TGTGCCAGCAGCTTAAGCCTTATACAGGGAACAGATACGCAGTATTTT,CASSLSLIQGTDTQYF
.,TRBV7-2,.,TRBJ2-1,TGTGCCAGCAGCTTATTAAGGGCTAGCCCATACAATGAGCAGTTCTTC,CASSLLRASPYNEQFF